A single sample gave rise to the 23 T cell receptor beta chains below, sequenced in a study of T cell responses to AZD1222 COVID-19 vaccine. The table came from immunoSEQ multiplex PCR; TCRdb's copy has only in-frame clones and leaves some out. The sample consists of 100,000 to 150,000 clones, 85% to 95% of them appearing once. The source was peripheral blood, collected on day 0 of AZD1222 vaccination. All receptors come from an adult in good health.

CDR3 sequence reads: CASSLKPRGVDEQFF. For the CDR3, the DNA is TGTGCCAGCAGCTTAAAACCCCGGGGGGTAGATGAGCAGTTCTTC. The chain combines TRBV7-3 with TRBJ2-1, with 7 bases matching TRBD2. Per the germline V gene, CDR1 is SGHTA and CDR2 is FQGTGA. Trimming cost V 1 base and J 8 bases; bases outside gene matches: 8. The CDR3 totals 15 residues.

The rearrangement uses TRBV9 and TRBJ2-7; 8 bases agree with TRBD1. The V gene's germline CDR1 is SGDLS and CDR2 YYNGEE. The CDR3 contains 15 residues. Trimming at V came to 0 bases and at J to 6 bases, leaving 8 bases not matched to a gene. In nucleotides, the CDR3 is TGTGCCAGCAGCGTAGCCTCGAACAGGGGGGCCGAGCAGTACTTC. Its protein is CASSVASNRGAEQYF.

The genes are TRBV27 and TRBJ2-1; 7 positions match TRBD2. The CDR3 extends over 15 amino acids. Germline CDR1 and CDR2: MNHEY and SMNVEV (reference sequence). Unmatched junction bases numbered 6, after V lost 3 bases and J lost 4 bases. CDR3 sequence (DNA): TGTGCCAGCAGTTTCCGCGGGGGAGGATACAATGAGCAGTTCTTC. This codes for CASSFRGGGYNEQFF.

A few counts support this clone. The gene calls are TRBV19 and TRBJ1-1; no reliable D call. This CDR3 contains 15 residues. Trimming took 4 bases from V and 2 from J, leaving 14 bases between them. Germline V gene data show CDR1 as LNHDA and CDR2 as SQIVND (reference sequence). CDR3 region: CASSTHWEDNTEAFF. CDR3 coding DNA: TGTGCCAGTAGTACCCATTGGGAGGACAACACTGAAGCTTTCTTT.

The J gene is TRBJ2-1, the V gene TRBV7-9; 13 bases align to TRBD2. With V trimmed by 5 bases and J by 6 bases, 4 bases remained unmatched. The CDR3 has 15 residues. CDR1 SEHNR and CDR2 FQNEAQ come from the germline V gene (reference sequence). CDR3 nucleotides: TGTGCCAGCAGCACCGGGACTAGCGGGGTCAATGAGCAGTTCTTC. It specifies CASSTGTSGVNEQFF.

The chain links TRBV7-9 to TRBJ2-2; 13 bases are shared with TRBD2. This CDR3 has 19 residues. Germline lookup yields CDR1 SEHNR and CDR2 FQNEAQ (reference sequence). The J segment lost 4 bases and the V segment lost 1 base, leaving 9 bases of the junction unmatched. The CDR3 DNA reads TGTGCCAGCAGCTTAGGGACTAGCGGGAGAAGAACGGGCACCGGGGAGCTGTTTTTT. Protein: CASSLGTSGRRTGTGELFF. Based on the CDR3 plus reference TRBV7-9 and TRBJ2-2, the full variable domain is DTGVSQNPRHKITKRGQNVTFRCDPISEHNRLYWYRQTLGQGPEFLTYFQNEAQLEKSRLLSDRFSAERPKGSFSTLEIQRTEQGDSAMYLCASSLGTSGRRTGTGELFFGEGSRLTVL.

CDR3 sequence reads: CASSLLDPSPVYGYTF. DNA of the CDR3: TGTGCCAGCAGCTTATTAGACCCCAGCCCGGTCTATGGCTACACCTTC. The rearrangement links TRBV7-2 to TRBJ1-2; D unclear. The CDR3 length is 16 residues. V dropped 2 bases and J dropped 4 bases, with 17 bases sitting between them. CDR1 is SGHTA, CDR2 FQGNSA, per germline.

This chain connects TRBV7-2 to TRBJ1-5; possibly TRBD1 for D (6 bases). Trimming removed 4 bases at V and 6 bases at J, with 13 bases between. The germline CDR1 and CDR2 sequences are SGHTA and FQGNSA. The CDR3 sequence is 14 residues long. The CDR3 here is CASSYDGGGQPQHF. The CDR3 DNA reads TGTGCCAGCAGCTATGACGGGGGCGGTCAGCCCCAGCATTTT.

CDR3 protein: CASSSFRGQGEKLFF. The CDR3 coding sequence is TGTGCCAGTAGTAGTTTTCGTGGACAGGGTGAAAAACTGTTTTTT. The chain couples TRBV19 to TRBJ1-4; TRBD1 matches 8 bases. The CDR3 spans 15 residues. V was clipped by 4 bases and J by 7 bases; unmatched bases: 8. Looked up from germline, CDR1 is LNHDA and CDR2 is SQIVND (reference sequence).

This chain uses TRBV28 with TRBJ2-7, with D uncertain. Trimming took off 5 bases at V and 3 bases at J, with 11 bases between the two ends. This CDR3 is 13 amino acids long. Germline assignment: CDR1 MDHEN and CDR2 SYDVKM. The CDR3 here is CASSKTDNYEQYF. For the CDR3, the DNA is TGTGCCAGCAGTAAGACTGATAACTACGAGCAGTACTTC.

The V call is TRBV6-1, the J call TRBJ2-3, with D unresolved. This CDR3 has 16 residues. V was shortened by 1 base and J by 0 bases, with 11 bases between the two germline ends. The V gene's germline CDR1 is MNHNS and CDR2 SASEGT. In DNA, the CDR3 is TGTGCCAGCAGTGAAGTTCTATCGAGCAGCACAGATACGCAGTATTTT. Encoded protein: CASSEVLSSSTDTQYF.

The rearrangement joins TRBV12-3 or TRBV12-4 to TRBJ2-7; D remains unclear. With 3 bases removed from V and 0 bases from J, the gap between germline ends came to 6 bases. The CDR3 is 13 residues long. The CDR3 DNA is TGTGCCAGCAGTTTGGCGGACTCCTACGAGCAGTACTTC. Translated, it gives CASSLADSYEQYF.

The J gene is TRBJ1-2, the V gene TRBV9; D is possibly TRBD1 (6 bases). CDR1 is SGDLS and CDR2 is YYNGEE in the germline V gene. The CDR3 has 16 residues. V shed 0 bases and J shed 2 bases, with 14 bases lying between them. The chain's CDR3 is CASSVASGASNYGYTF. The CDR3 DNA follows: TGTGCCAGCAGCGTAGCTTCAGGGGCGAGCAACTATGGCTACACCTTC.

The chain combines TRBV2 with TRBJ2-1, with a tentative D call TRBD2 (6 bases). The CDR3 has 14 residues. Deletions cut 3 bases from V and 9 bases from J, with 15 bases between. Germline CDR1 reads SNHLY; CDR2 reads FYNNEI. CDR3 protein: CASSETLVGGEQFF. The CDR3 nucleotides are TGTGCCAGCAGTGAGACTCTAGTCGGGGGTGAGCAGTTCTTC.

V usage is TRBV6-1 and J usage is TRBJ1-5; a possible D gene is TRBD1 (5 bases). V was trimmed by 2 bases and J by 7 bases, leaving 12 bases between them. Looked up from germline, CDR1 is MNHNS and CDR2 is SASEGT. This CDR3 has 14 amino acids. CDR3 region: CASSESQGRQPQHF. Written as DNA, the CDR3 is TGTGCCAGCAGTGAATCCCAGGGTAGGCAGCCCCAGCATTTT.

This rearrangement joins TRBV7-2 to TRBJ2-3; D might be TRBD1 or TRBD2, each matching 5 bases. V lost 4 bases to trimming and J lost 2 bases, with 13 bases between them. CDR3 size: 15 residues. Looked up from germline, CDR1 is SGHTA and CDR2 is FQGNSA. The CDR3 here is CASSSGTRPTDTQYF. CDR3 in DNA: TGTGCCAGCAGCTCCGGGACGAGACCCACAGATACGCAGTATTTT.

The chain joins TRBV28 to TRBJ1-3, with a possible D match to TRBD1 (6 bases). CDR3 length: 16 amino acids. V was clipped by 7 bases and J by 0 bases, with 16 bases between them. The germline V gene has CDR1 MDHEN and CDR2 SYDVKM. CDR3 sequence reads: CASIKGGEGSGNTIYF. The CDR3 DNA reads TGTGCCAGCATCAAAGGGGGAGAAGGCTCTGGAAACACCATATATTTT.

The J gene is TRBJ1-2, the V gene TRBV10-3, with D unclear. The CDR3 extends over 14 amino acids. From germline, CDR1 is ENHRY and CDR2 SYGVKD. V shed 4 bases and J shed 4 bases, with 13 bases lying between them. CDR3 nucleotides: TGTGCCATCAGTGGGACGGATCAGCCCTATGGCTACACCTTC. Translating gives CAISGTDQPYGYTF.

The chain has TRBV12-3 or TRBV12-4 and TRBJ1-1; weak D call: TRBD1 (6 bases). The V gene lost 4 bases and the J gene lost 8 bases, with 8 bases spanning the gap. This CDR3 is 11 amino acids long. CDR3 nucleotides: TGTGCCAGCAGTTCCGGGACAGAAGCTTTCTTT. Residues: CASSSGTEAFF.

This clone has a single count. The chain employs TRBV19 and TRBJ2-1, with D possibly TRBD1 on 5 matching bases. This CDR3 is 13 amino acids long. Deletions cut 3 bases from V and 6 bases from J, with 9 bases between. Germline V CDR1 and CDR2: LNHDA, SQIVND (reference sequence). CDR3 coding DNA: TGTGCCAGTAGTATCCAGGGTTCCAATGAGCAGTTCTTC. This translates into CASSIQGSNEQFF.

CDR3 protein: CASSFDSSSANEQFF. CDR3 nucleotides: TGTGCCAGCAGCTTCGACAGTTCTTCGGCAAATGAGCAGTTCTTC. The gene calls are TRBV7-6 and TRBJ2-1, with a possible D match to TRBD1 (5 bases). This CDR3 spans 15 amino acids. V lost 3 bases, J lost 7 bases, and 16 bases lay in between. Per germline, CDR1 SGHVS and CDR2 FNYEAQ.

This chain connects TRBV11-2 to TRBJ1-1; D remains unclear. Germline V gene sequence: CDR1 SGHAT, CDR2 FQNNGV. This CDR3 has 11 residues. The V end was cut by 0 bases, the J end by 10 bases, with 6 bases between. The CDR3 spells CASSLELPAFF. The CDR3 nucleotides read TGTGCCAGCAGCTTAGAGTTGCCAGCTTTCTTT.

This clone was detected once. V and J are TRBV12-3 or TRBV12-4 and TRBJ2-7; D perhaps matches TRBD1 (5 bases). The germline V and J ends were trimmed by 5 bases and 5 bases, with 10 bases remaining between them. This CDR3 is 12 amino acids long. CDR3 in DNA: TGTGCCAGCAGTACTCGCAGGGACGAGCAGTACTTC. Protein sequence: CASSTRRDEQYF.